This TCR beta chain was sequenced for a study of blood T cell repertoires in COVID-19. Overall study: Collection of acute and convalescent COVID-19 samples took place in the United States, Italy and Spain. Nucleic acid was either cDNA or gDNA, and it came from T cells, B-cell-depleted T cells, or PBMCs.

Assay used: immunoSEQ multiplex PCR; TCRdb lists only in-frame clones, some missing. The data show some 170,000 clones, around 81% seen once. This clone was observed a handful of times. V gave up 7 bases and J gave up 0 bases; unmatched junction bases: 17. Per germline, CDR1 MNHEY and CDR2 SVGEGT. The CDR3 sequence is 18 residues long. This rearrangement joins TRBV6-2 or TRBV6-3 to TRBJ2-7; 8 positions match TRBD1. The sequenced material came from peripheral blood. This clonotype was sampled from a man in his 60s with active or convalescent COVID-19. CDR3 in amino acids: CASNPGQGVARSSYEQYF. CDR3 coding DNA: TGTGCCAGCAACCCTGGACAGGGTGTAGCGAGGAGCTCCTACGAGCAGTACTTC.